This passage covers 9 T cell receptor beta chains from one sample sequenced in a study of blood T cell repertoires in COVID-19. Clones were read by immunoSEQ multiplex PCR, and TCRdb kept only the in-frame ones, dropping some. The sample consists of roughly 260,000 clones, around four fifths of them appearing once. Material for sequencing was PBMCs or T cells enriched from blood (not recorded which). The receptors stem from a woman in her thirties or forties who had been exposed to COVID-19.

This clone was observed once. This chain links TRBV5-1 with TRBJ2-5; 9 positions agree with TRBD2. Germline loops: CDR1 SGHRS, CDR2 YFSETQ. J gave up 2 bases and V 4 bases, and 6 bases lay outside the gene matches. The CDR3 length is 15 residues. CDR3 sequence reads: CASSPGGGGQETQYF. In DNA form, the CDR3 reads TGCGCCAGCAGCCCGGGCGGGGGGGGGCAAGAGACCCAGTACTTC.

This sequence joins TRBV5-4 and TRBJ2-2; a weak D match, TRBD1 (7 bases). The germline V gene has CDR1 SGHNT and CDR2 YYREEE (reference sequence). The CDR3 covers 15 residues. The V gene lost 4 bases and the J gene lost 5 bases, with 15 bases spanning the gap. CDR3 sequence reads: CASSLPEGATGELFF. The CDR3 coding sequence is TGTGCCAGCAGCCTCCCGGAGGGGGCAACCGGGGAGCTGTTTTTT. Combining the CDR3 with reference TRBV5-4 and TRBJ2-2 gives the whole variable domain ETGVTQSPTHLIKTRGQQVTLRCSSQSGHNTVSWYQQALGQGPQFIFQYYREEENGRGNFPPRFSGLQFPNYSSELNVNALELDDSALYLCASSLPEGATGELFFGEGSRLTVL.

This chain connects TRBV5-1 to TRBJ2-5; TRBD2 agrees at 12 bases. CDR1 and CDR2 from the germline V gene are SGHRS and YFSETQ. V was pared by 1 base and J by 3 bases, with 4 bases of the junction left unmatched. CDR3 length: 16 amino acids. CDR3 sequence reads: CASSLMTSGGEETQYF. CDR3 in DNA: TGCGCCAGCAGCTTGATGACTAGCGGGGGCGAAGAGACCCAGTACTTC.

The chain combines TRBV14 with TRBJ2-5, with 7 bases matching TRBD1. Trimming cost V 3 bases and J 5 bases; bases outside gene matches: 12. In germline, CDR1 is SGHDN, CDR2 FVKESK. This CDR3 has 16 residues. For the CDR3, the DNA is TGTGCCAGCAGCCAGAACAGGGGATTCGCAGGGGAGACCCAGTACTTC. Translation gives CASSQNRGFAGETQYF. Full variable domain (missing parts from reference TRBV14 and TRBJ2-5): EAGVTQFPSHSVIEKGQTVTLRCDPISGHDNLYWYRRVMGKEIKFLLHFVKESKQDESGMPNNRFLAERTGGTYSTLKVQPAELEDSGVYFCASSQNRGFAGETQYFGPGTRLLVL.

The rearrangement links TRBV12-3 or TRBV12-4 to TRBJ1-5; 8 positions match TRBD1. The CDR3 has 13 residues. The ends lost 6 bases at V and 4 bases at J; junction bases unmatched: 2. CDR3 DNA: TGTGCCAGCAGGGGACAGGATAATCAGCCCCAGCATTTT. This encodes CASRGQDNQPQHF.

The chain is built from TRBV9 and TRBJ1-4; 7 nucleotides match TRBD1. The CDR3 has 15 amino acids. V trimming: 4 bases; J trimming: 1 base; junction bases outside the gene matches: 4. Looked up from germline, CDR1 is SGDLS and CDR2 is YYNGEE. The CDR3 region has the DNA TGTGCCAGCAGCCTCCGGGACAGAACTAATGAAAAACTGTTTTTT. This translates into CASSLRDRTNEKLFF.

This clone has a count of ten or more. The identical CDR3 is also encoded by other nucleotide sequences in the sample. This chain uses TRBV19 with TRBJ1-1, with 7 bases matching TRBD1. J lost 11 bases, V lost 7 bases, and 16 bases had no gene match. Per the germline V gene, CDR1 is LNHDA and CDR2 is SQIVND (reference sequence). The CDR3 is 14 amino acids. The CDR3 region is CASTADRQVSRAFF. CDR3 DNA: TGTGCCAGTACCGCGGACAGGCAGGTCTCGAGGGCTTTCTTT.

The rearrangement joins TRBV7-8 to TRBJ2-5; TRBD2 aligns across 13 bases. The germline V gene encodes CDR1 SGHVS and CDR2 FQNEAQ. V was pared by 5 bases and J by 1 base, with 4 bases of the junction left unmatched. This CDR3 has 16 residues. The DNA of the CDR3 is TGTGCCAGCAGCCAACGGACTAGCGGGGGCCAAGAGACCCAGTACTTC. Translated: CASSQRTSGGQETQYF.

The J gene is TRBJ1-2, the V gene TRBV7-8; D call uncertain. V shed 6 bases and J shed 3 bases, with 14 bases lying between them. The CDR3 runs 14 residues. Germline CDR1 reads SGHVS; CDR2 reads FQNEAQ. The CDR3 protein is CASRGREGDYGYTF. CDR3 nucleotide sequence: TGTGCCAGCAGAGGTCGAGAAGGAGACTATGGCTACACCTTC.